This T cell receptor (beta chain) derives from a study of blood T cell repertoires in COVID-19. Study overall: The United States, Italy and Spain provided the acute and convalescent COVID-19 samples. The cDNA or gDNA used as material had been derived from T cells, B-cell-depleted T cells, or PBMCs.

The CDR3 has 13 residues. The germline CDR1 and CDR2 sequences are SNHLY and FYNNEI. Trimming cost V 6 bases and J 1 base, with 8 bases left between them. Cohorts were based on clinical histories the participants reported. Original processing notes: Scientists estimated how many nucleated cells there were by amplifying reference gene primers. Repertoires were generated with immunoSEQ multiplex PCR, while TCRdb's copy carries only in-frame clones and drops some. That table gives V, J and clone size, and the DNA gave D and trimming. The table lists 100,000 to 150,000 clones, approximately 79% of them singletons.

The source of this sequence is a man in his forties or fifties with acute COVID-19. The chain has TRBV2 and TRBJ2-3; D perhaps matches TRBD2 (6 bases). Sequencing was done on a sample of PBMCs or T cells enriched from blood (not recorded which). In DNA, the CDR3 is TGTGCCAGCAGGGGGGGTGGCACAGATACGCAGTATTTT. It yields the protein CASRGGGTDTQYF.